The present entry profiles one T cell receptor beta chain with its context. This clonotype was observed many times. No antigen is known for it. Base qualities are missing; no much larger clone stands one base away. In the study, sorted CD4+ and CD8+ blood T cells from patients with severe aplastic anemia and from healthy subjects underwent deep sequencing of TCR repertoires. Ficoll-Paque density gradient centrifugation was used to isolate peripheral blood mononuclear cells. CD4+ and CD8+ T cells were sorted by FACS or magnetic beads before DNA extraction. This sample is part of a study of CD8+CD57+ T cells in acquired aplastic anemia (dated by TCRdb to 2016 to 2018). About the study as a whole: A mean of approximately 2.9 ug of DNA, ranging from roughly 0.18 to 30 ug, was extracted from sorted CD4+ and CD8+ cells. The full study reports these points: Between patients and healthy controls, no significant difference in CD8+ Simpson's diversity was found (P=0.060). Around 27 CD8+ CDR3 sequences were found to be shared between patients and controls, but these sequences appeared to be highly expressed in patients and within the immunodominant clones of the patients.

Including the terminal cysteine and phenylalanine, the CDR3 comprises 16 residues. Only CDR3 DNA is held: 48 bases, read in frame from base 1. V and J lose 0 bases and 7 bases, and a span of 15 bases separates them. As encoded in the germline V gene, CDR1 is LGHNA while CDR2 is YSLEER. Genomic DNA served as template for TCR beta VDJ combination and CDR3 sequence profiling. An Illumina HiSeq 2000 was the platform used for TCR repertoire sequencing. Concerning the study's data processing: Repertoires were assessed using TRBV/TRBJ rearrangement plots, CDR3 size and DJ length profiles, and Simpson's diversity index. Whichever DNA sequence was most abundant in the deep sequencing data was defined as the immunodominant clone. CDR3 amino acid sequences were screened for sharing across subjects and were compared with published repertoires and the VDJdb database. TCRdb itself trimmed the public reads at Q25 with fastp, ran MiXCR and retained productive beta chains. Every distinct CDR3 protein forms one entry, paired with its most common genes and DNA. The V and J calls reflect TCRdb's pipeline rather than the authors' work. The table for this sample lists more than 150,000 distinct CDR3 sequences; around 65% of them were counted only once. Just over 45% of the sample rests with the top ten.

This receptor was identified in a human donor with severe aplastic anemia or a healthy control (not recorded which). What was sequenced was sorted CD4+, CD8+, or CD8+CD57+ T cells (not recorded which) from PBMCs. This receptor chain uses TRBV4-3 and TRBJ2-2, with no reliable assignment of the D segment. The CDR3 loop reads CASSQDEARLDGELFF. The bases are TGCGCCAGCAGCCAAGATGAGGCTAGGCTGGACGGGGAGCTGTTTTTT.